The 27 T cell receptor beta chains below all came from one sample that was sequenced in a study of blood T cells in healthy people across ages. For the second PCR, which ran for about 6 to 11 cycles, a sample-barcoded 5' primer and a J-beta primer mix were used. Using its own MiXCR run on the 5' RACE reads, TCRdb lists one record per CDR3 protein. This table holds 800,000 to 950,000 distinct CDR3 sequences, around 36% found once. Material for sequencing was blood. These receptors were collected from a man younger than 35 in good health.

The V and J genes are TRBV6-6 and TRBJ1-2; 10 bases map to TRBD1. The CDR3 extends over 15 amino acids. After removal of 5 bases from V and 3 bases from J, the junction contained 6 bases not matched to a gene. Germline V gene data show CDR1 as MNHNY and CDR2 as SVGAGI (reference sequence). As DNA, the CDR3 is TGTGCCAGCAGTGGAATGGACAGGGGGGACTATGGCTACACCTTC. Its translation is CASSGMDRGDYGYTF.

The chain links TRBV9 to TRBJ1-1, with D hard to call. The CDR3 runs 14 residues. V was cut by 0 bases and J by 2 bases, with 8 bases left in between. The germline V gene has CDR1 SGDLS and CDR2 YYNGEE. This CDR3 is CASSVEADNTEAFF. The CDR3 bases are TGTGCCAGCAGCGTAGAGGCAGATAACACTGAAGCTTTCTTT.

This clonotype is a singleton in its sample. The CDR3, as DNA: TGTGCCAGCTCACCAGGACGGTGGGGGTCACCCCTCCACTTT. The encoded protein is CASSPGRWGSPLHF. The chain carries TRBV18 and TRBJ1-6; weak D call: TRBD1 (5 bases). Germline assignment: CDR1 KGHSH and CDR2 LQKENI. Trimming took off 2 bases at V and 10 bases at J, with 12 bases between the two ends. The CDR3 contains 14 residues.

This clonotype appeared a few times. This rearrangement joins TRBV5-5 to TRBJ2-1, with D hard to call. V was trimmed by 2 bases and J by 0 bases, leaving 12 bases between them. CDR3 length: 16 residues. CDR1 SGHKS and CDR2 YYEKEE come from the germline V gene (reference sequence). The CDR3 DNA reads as TGTGCCAGCAGCTTTGCCTCCCCGAGCTCCTACAATGAGCAGTTCTTC. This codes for CASSFASPSSYNEQFF. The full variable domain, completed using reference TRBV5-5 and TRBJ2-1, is DAGVTQSPTHLIKTRGQQVTLRCSPISGHKSVSWYQQVLGQGPQFIFQYYEKEERGRGNFPDRFSARQFPNYSSELNVNALLLGDSALYLCASSFASPSSYNEQFFGPGTRLTVL.

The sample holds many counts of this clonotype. For the CDR3, the DNA is TGTGCCAGCAGCTTAGAACAGGGCGGCGGCTACACCTTC. Translation gives CASSLEQGGGYTF. V gene TRBV7-2 combines with J gene TRBJ1-2; TRBD1 is a possible D gene (6 bases). CDR3 length: 13 amino acids. Germline V gives CDR1 SGHTA, CDR2 FQGNSA. Trimming pared 1 base from V and 8 bases from J, leaving 11 bases between.

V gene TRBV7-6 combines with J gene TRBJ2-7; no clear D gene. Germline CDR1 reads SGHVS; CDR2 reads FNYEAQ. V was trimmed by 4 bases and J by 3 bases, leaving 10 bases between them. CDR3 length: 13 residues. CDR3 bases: TGTGCCAGCAGCTCCAGATTGAGCTACGAGCAGTACTTC. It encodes CASSSRLSYEQYF.

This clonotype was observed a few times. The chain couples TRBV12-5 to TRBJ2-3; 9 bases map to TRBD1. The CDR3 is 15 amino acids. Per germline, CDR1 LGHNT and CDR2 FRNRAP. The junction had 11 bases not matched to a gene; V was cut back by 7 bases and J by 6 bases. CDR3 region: CASVMGDRAFDTQYF. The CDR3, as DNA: TGTGCTAGTGTCATGGGGGACAGGGCCTTCGATACGCAGTATTTT. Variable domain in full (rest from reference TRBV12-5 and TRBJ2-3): DARVTQTPRHKVTEMGQEVTMRCQPILGHNTVFWYRQTMMQGLELLAYFRNRAPLDDSGMPKDRFSAEMPDATLATLKIQPSEPRDSAVYFCASVMGDRAFDTQYFGPGTRLTVL.

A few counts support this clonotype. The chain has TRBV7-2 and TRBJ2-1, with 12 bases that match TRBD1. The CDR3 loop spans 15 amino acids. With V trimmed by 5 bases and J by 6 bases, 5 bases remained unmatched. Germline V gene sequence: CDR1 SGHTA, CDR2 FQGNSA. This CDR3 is CASSQGTGGFNEQFF. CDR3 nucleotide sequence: TGTGCCAGCAGCCAGGGGACAGGGGGCTTCAATGAGCAGTTCTTC.

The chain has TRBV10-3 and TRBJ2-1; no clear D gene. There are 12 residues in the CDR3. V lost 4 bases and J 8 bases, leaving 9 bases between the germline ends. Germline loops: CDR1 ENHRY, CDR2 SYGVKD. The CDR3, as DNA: TGTGCCATCAGTGCCGCGTCCCATGAGCAGTTCTTC. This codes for CAISAASHEQFF.

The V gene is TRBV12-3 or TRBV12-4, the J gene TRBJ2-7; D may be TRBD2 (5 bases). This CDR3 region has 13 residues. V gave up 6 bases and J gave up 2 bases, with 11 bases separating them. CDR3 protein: CASSPGETYEQYF. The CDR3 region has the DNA TGTGCCAGCAGCCCCGGGGAGACCTACGAGCAGTACTTC.

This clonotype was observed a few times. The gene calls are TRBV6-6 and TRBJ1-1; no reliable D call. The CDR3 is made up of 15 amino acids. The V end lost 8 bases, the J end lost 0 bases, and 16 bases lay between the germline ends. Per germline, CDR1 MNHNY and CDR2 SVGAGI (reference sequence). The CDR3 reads CASGHEAALNTEAFF. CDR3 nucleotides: TGTGCCAGCGGTCACGAGGCAGCCTTGAACACTGAAGCTTTCTTT.

The CDR3 DNA sequence: TGCGCCAGCAGCTTGGTAGCCGGGACAGGTGGATACCAGCAGTACTTC. It is translated as CASSLVAGTGGYQQYF. The chain recombines TRBV5-1 with TRBJ2-4; 8 bases are a match to TRBD1. V shed 0 bases and J 13 bases; nucleotides not matched to a gene: 15. Per germline, CDR1 SGHRS and CDR2 YFSETQ. The CDR3 consists of 16 residues.

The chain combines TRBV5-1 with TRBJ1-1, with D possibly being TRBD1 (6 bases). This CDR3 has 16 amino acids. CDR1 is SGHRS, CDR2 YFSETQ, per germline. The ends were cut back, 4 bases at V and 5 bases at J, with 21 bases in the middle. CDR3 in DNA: TGCGCCAGCAGCCCCCTGGGACACCAACGAAGTACTGAAGCTTTCTTT. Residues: CASSPLGHQRSTEAFF.

The CDR3 DNA reads as TGCAGTGCTAGTCGGGGGGGAGCTAGCACAGATACGCAGTATTTT. Its protein product is CSASRGGASTDTQYF. The chain employs TRBV20-1 and TRBJ2-3, with 8 bases lining up with TRBD2. The CDR3 is made up of 15 amino acids. Germline values: CDR1 DFQATT, CDR2 SNEGSKA (reference sequence). J was trimmed by 0 bases and V by 3 bases; bases with no gene match: 5.

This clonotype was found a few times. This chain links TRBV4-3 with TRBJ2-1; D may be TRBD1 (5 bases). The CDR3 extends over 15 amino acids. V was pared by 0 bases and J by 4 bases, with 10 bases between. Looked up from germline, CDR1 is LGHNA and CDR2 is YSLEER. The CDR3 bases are TGCGCCAGCAGCCAAGATGATGGGGCTTACAATGAGCAGTTCTTC. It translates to CASSQDDGAYNEQFF.

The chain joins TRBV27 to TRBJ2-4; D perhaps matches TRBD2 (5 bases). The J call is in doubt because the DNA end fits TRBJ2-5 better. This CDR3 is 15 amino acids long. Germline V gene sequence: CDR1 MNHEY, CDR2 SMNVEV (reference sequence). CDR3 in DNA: TGTGCCAGCAGTTTGACGCCCCAACGAGGGGAGACCCAGTACTTC. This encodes CASSLTPQRGETQYF.

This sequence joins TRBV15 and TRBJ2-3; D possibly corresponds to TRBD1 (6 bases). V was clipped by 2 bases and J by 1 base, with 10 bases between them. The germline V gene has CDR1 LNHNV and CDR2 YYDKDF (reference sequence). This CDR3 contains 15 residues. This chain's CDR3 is CATSRSRTGTDTQYF. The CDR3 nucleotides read TGTGCCACCAGCAGATCCCGGACAGGCACAGATACGCAGTATTTT. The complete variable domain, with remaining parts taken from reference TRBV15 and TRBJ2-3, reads DAMVIQNPRYQVTQFGKPVTLSCSQTLNHNVMYWYQQKSSQAPKLLFHYYDKDFNNEADTPDNFQSRRPNTSFCFLDIRSPGLGDTAMYLCATSRSRTGTDTQYFGPGTRLTVL.

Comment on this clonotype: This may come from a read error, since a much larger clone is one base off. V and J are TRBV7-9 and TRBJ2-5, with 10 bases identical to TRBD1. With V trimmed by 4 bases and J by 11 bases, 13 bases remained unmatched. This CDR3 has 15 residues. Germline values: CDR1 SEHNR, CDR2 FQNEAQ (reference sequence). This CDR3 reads CASSSGDRGYNEQYF. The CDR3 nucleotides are TGTGCCAGCAGCTCCGGGGACAGGGGATACAATGAGCAGTACTTC.

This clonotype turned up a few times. The DNA of the CDR3 is TGTGCCAGCAGTTCCTCGACAGGGTACGTGGGTCCTCGGTTCTTC. Amino acid sequence: CASSSSTGYVGPRFF. The chain links TRBV28 to TRBJ2-1, with 7 bases lining up with TRBD1. V shed 4 bases and J 15 bases; nucleotides not matched to a gene: 18. CDR3 length equals 15 residues. Looked up from germline, CDR1 is MDHEN and CDR2 is SYDVKM.

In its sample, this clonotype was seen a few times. CDR3 coding DNA: TGCGCCAGCAGCCGAGACCTGGGAAGGACTGAAGCTTTCTTT. Amino acids: CASSRDLGRTEAFF. The chain links TRBV4-3 to TRBJ1-1; unclear D gene. The CDR3 spans 14 residues. V was trimmed by 4 bases and J by 5 bases, leaving 14 bases between them. Germline CDR1 and CDR2: LGHNA and YSLEER.

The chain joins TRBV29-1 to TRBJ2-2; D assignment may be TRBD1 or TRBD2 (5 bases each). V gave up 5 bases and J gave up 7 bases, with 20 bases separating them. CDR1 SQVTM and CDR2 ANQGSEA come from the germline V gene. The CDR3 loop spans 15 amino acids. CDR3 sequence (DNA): TGCAGCGTTTTTGGCAGGGTGGACCGGGGCGGGGAGCTGTTTTTT. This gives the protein CSVFGRVDRGGELFF.

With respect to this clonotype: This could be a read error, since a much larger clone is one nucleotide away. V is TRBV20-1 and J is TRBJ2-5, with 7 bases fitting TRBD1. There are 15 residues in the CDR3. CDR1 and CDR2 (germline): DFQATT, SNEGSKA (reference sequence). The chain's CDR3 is CSAPPMGQIKETRYF. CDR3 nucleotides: TGCAGTGCTCCACCCATGGGACAGATTAAAGAGACCCGGTACTTC.

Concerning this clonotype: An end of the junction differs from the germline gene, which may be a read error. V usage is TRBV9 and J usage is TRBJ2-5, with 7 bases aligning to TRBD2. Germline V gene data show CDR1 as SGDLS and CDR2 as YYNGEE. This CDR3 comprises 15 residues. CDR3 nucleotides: TGTGCCGGCAGCCAAGGACTAGTCTCAGATGAGACCCAGTACTTC. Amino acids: CAGSQGLVSDETQYF.

The CDR3 bases are TGTGCCAGCAGTCTCGGGAGACAGGGGCATACGCAGTATTTT. Residues: CASSLGRQGHTQYF. The chain combines TRBV7-9 with TRBJ2-3; 8 bases are shared with TRBD1. The germline V gene encodes CDR1 SEHNR and CDR2 FQNEAQ (reference sequence). The CDR3 has 14 residues. V shed 6 bases, J shed 7 bases, and the junction held 9 bases outside the gene matches.

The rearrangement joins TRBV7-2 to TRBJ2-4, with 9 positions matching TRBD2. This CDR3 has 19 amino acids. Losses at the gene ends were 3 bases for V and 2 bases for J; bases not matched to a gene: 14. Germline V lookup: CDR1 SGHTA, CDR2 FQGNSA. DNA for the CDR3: TGTGCCAGCAGCTTCGTCAGCGGGGGGCTCGAGACGTCCAAAAACATTCAGTACTTC. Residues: CASSFVSGGLETSKNIQYF.

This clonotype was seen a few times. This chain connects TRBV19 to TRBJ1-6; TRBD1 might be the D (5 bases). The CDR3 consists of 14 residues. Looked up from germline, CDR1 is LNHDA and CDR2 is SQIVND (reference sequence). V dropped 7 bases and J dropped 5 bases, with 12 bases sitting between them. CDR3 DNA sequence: TGTGCCAGTACCCTAGGGGTGAATAATTCACCCCTCCACTTT. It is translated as CASTLGVNNSPLHF.

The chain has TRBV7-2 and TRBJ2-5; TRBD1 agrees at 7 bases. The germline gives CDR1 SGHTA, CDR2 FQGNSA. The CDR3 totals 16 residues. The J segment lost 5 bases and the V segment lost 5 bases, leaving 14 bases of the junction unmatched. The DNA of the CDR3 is TGTGCCAGCAGCGTCAGGGGGAAGGTACAGGCCGAGACCCAGTACTTC. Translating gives CASSVRGKVQAETQYF.